This T cell receptor beta chain is from a study of T-cell reconstitution after alpha-beta-depleted transplantation in children. On this clonotype itself: Its antigen is not known.

Germline V lookup: CDR1 LNHNV, CDR2 YYDKDF (reference sequence). Trimming took 3 bases from V and 2 from J; bases not matched to a gene: 14. This CDR3 is built from 19 residues. The study's findings and limits: Several hundred rapidly expanded clones from non-depleted graft cells reportedly supplied alpha-beta T cells about two months post-transplant. Fresh T-cell production supplied most of the T-cell counts and diversity seen one year after transplant. TCRbeta diversity was high at day 60 in some patients (a result of surviving recipient T cells and thymic progenitors).

Library preparation (for TCRbeta) was performed with unique molecular identifiers. A single record per CDR3 protein comes from TCRdb applying MiXCR to the PCR reads. The repertoire holds 500,000 to 750,000 distinct CDR3 sequences, 10% to 15% seen once, with approximately 2.1% in the top ten. The input for sequencing was PBMCs, mostly from graft donor cells, taken 360 days after TCRalphabeta/CD19-depleted stem cell transplant. The clonotype comes from a male patient aged 10-17 years who had a stem cell transplant for acute myeloid leukemia, so the T cells may come from the graft donor. V and J are TRBV15 and TRBJ1-5, with TRBD1 identical over 9 bases. CDR3 amino acids: CATSRRIDRGVSGNQPQHF. CDR3 bases: TGTGCCACCAGCAGGAGGATTGACAGGGGGGTTAGCGGCAATCAGCCCCAGCATTTT.